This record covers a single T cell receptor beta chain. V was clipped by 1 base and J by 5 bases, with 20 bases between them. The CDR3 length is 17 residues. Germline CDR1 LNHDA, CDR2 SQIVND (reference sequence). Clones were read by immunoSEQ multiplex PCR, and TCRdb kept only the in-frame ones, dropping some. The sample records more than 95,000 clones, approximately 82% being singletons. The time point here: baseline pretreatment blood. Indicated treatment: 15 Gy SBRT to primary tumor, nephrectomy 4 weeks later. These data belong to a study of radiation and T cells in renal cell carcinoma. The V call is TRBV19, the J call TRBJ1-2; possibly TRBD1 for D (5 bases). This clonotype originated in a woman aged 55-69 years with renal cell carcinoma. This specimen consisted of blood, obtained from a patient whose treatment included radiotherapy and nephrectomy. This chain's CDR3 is CASSIATRAGKGYGYTF. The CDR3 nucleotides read TGTGCCAGTAGTATAGCCACTCGGGCAGGGAAGGGTTATGGCTACACCTTC.